The source of this T cell receptor beta chain is a study of control samples from healthy donors and cancer patients. Between the trimmed V and J ends, which lost 7 bases and 6 bases, there was a span of 16 bases. This CDR3 spans 13 amino acids. Germline V gene lookup returns CDR1 SGHRS and CDR2 YFSETQ. Profiled with immunoSEQ multiplex PCR; TCRdb holds only in-frame clones, not every one. The sample lists fewer than 200,000 clones, around 90% occurring once. The sequence came from a woman in her 30s in good health. The sample consisted of blood. The genes are TRBV5-1 and TRBJ1-2, with D possibly matching TRBD1 (6 bases). The CDR3 protein is CASGDYRADGYTF. The CDR3 nucleotides read TGCGCCAGCGGCGATTACAGGGCCGATGGCTACACCTTC.